This TCR beta chain was captured in a study of molecular identifiers for immune sequencing clone quantification. Broader study findings: In a background of about 900,000 naive cells, spiked Jurkat TCR RNA from one cell was reportedly detectable.

Regarding this clonotype: The antigen remains undetermined. A much larger clone is a single base away; this may be a read error.

Sorting was used to obtain naive CD8 T cells (CD8+CD4-CCR7+CD45RA+). Bulk TCR libraries used previously described methods and listed TCR primers. One entry per CDR3 protein results from TCRdb running MiXCR on the PCR reads. The profile shows over 90,000 distinct CDR3 sequences, about 35% of them singletons. The CDR3 has 13 amino acids. V shed 4 bases and J shed 3 bases, with 10 bases lying between them. CDR1 and CDR2 (germline): SGHTA, FQGNSA. This TCR derives from a human donor in good health. Some libraries in this study had Jurkat cell RNA spiked in. The specimen was naive CD8+ T cells from blood, with Jurkat cell RNA spiked in. Subset defined: FACS-sorted CD8+CD4-CCR7+CD45RA+ naive T cells. The genes are TRBV7-2 and TRBJ2-7; D is undetermined. CDR3 nucleotides: TGTGCCAGCAGCTATCTGGCAGACTACGAGCAGTACTTC. This codes for CASSYLADYEQYF.